One and the same sample provided the 31 T cell receptor beta chains below, sequenced in a study of blood T cell repertoires in COVID-19 (dated by TCRdb to 2020 to 2021). The library was made by the immunoSEQ multiplex PCR assay. TCRdb carries this immuneACCESS record with in-frame sequences only. Its versions omit some clonotypes, under half of them owing to an unresolved V gene in the studies checked, with the rest unexplained. Here the sample has 100,000 to 150,000 clones; about 80% occur a single time. The ten biggest clones cover roughly 17% of the sample. The sequenced material came from peripheral blood. The receptors here all came from a woman aged 45-65 years with acute or convalescent COVID-19.

The chain has TRBV6-2 or TRBV6-3 and TRBJ1-3, with D unresolved. Germline-derived CDR1 and CDR2 are MNHEY and SVGEGT. CDR3 length: 16 amino acids. Trimming shortened V by 4 bases and J by 3 bases, and 16 bases separated the two germline ends. The CDR3 nucleotides are TGTGCCAGCAGTTCAGGACTCCGTGGGCGTGGAAACACCATATATTTT. Its translation is CASSSGLRGRGNTIYF.

J is TRBJ1-2 and V is TRBV30; 10 nucleotides line up with TRBD1. This CDR3 region has 15 residues. With 1 base clipped from V and 9 bases from J, the junction kept 11 bases outside the gene matches. Germline assignment: CDR1 GTSNPN and CDR2 SVGIG (reference sequence). The chain's CDR3 is CAWSGSRDRGGSYTF. The CDR3 nucleotides read TGTGCCTGGAGTGGGTCCCGGGACAGGGGTGGGAGCTACACCTTC.

The chain uses TRBV5-6 and TRBJ1-2; D is unclear. The CDR3 is made up of 12 amino acids. Trimming took 0 bases from V and 8 from J, leaving 8 bases between them. Germline values: CDR1 SGHDT, CDR2 YYEEEE. The CDR3 here is CASSLGMGGYTF. In nucleotides, the CDR3 is TGTGCCAGCAGCTTGGGAATGGGCGGCTACACCTTC. Full variable domain (missing parts from reference TRBV5-6 and TRBJ1-2): DAGVTQSPTHLIKTRGQQVTLRCSPKSGHDTVSWYQQALGQGPQFIFQYYEEEERQRGNFPDRFSGHQFPNYSSELNVNALLLGDSALYLCASSLGMGGYTFGSGTRLTVV.

This chain uses TRBV15 with TRBJ1-2; D perhaps matches TRBD1 (6 bases). Looked up from germline, CDR1 is LNHNV and CDR2 is YYDKDF (reference sequence). The V end was cut by 4 bases, the J end by 1 base, with 16 bases between. The CDR3 loop spans 16 amino acids. The CDR3 loop reads CATSTLDRIINYGYTF. The CDR3 DNA follows: TGTGCCACCAGCACTCTAGACAGGATCATTAACTATGGCTACACCTTC.

This chain links TRBV5-4 with TRBJ2-1; a weak D match, TRBD1 (6 bases). Germline CDR1 and CDR2: SGHNT and YYREEE (reference sequence). The CDR3 sequence is 12 residues long. V gave up 3 bases and J gave up 9 bases, with 10 bases separating them. CDR3 sequence (DNA): TGTGCCAGCAGCTCCCAGACAGGTGAGCAGTTCTTC. As protein: CASSSQTGEQFF. The full variable domain, in which reference TRBV5-4 and TRBJ2-1 provide the parts outside the CDR3, is ETGVTQSPTHLIKTRGQQVTLRCSSQSGHNTVSWYQQALGQGPQFIFQYYREEENGRGNFPPRFSGLQFPNYSSELNVNALELDDSALYLCASSSQTGEQFFGPGTRLTVL.

The chain is built from TRBV4-1 and TRBJ1-2; D may be TRBD1 (5 bases). The germline V and J ends were trimmed by 0 bases and 3 bases, with 17 bases remaining between them. CDR1 is MGHRA and CDR2 is YSYEKL in the germline V gene. This CDR3 has 17 residues. The CDR3, as DNA: TGCGCCAGCAGCCAAGATGTATCAGGGTCCAGTTACTATGGCTACACCTTC. This gives the protein CASSQDVSGSSYYGYTF.

The rearrangement uses TRBV6-5 and TRBJ1-1, with unresolved D. Germline lookup yields CDR1 MNHEY and CDR2 SVGAGI. V was pared by 7 bases and J by 1 base, with 10 bases between. The CDR3 length is 13 residues. The CDR3 DNA reads as TGTGCCAGCAATACTCGACAGAACACTGAAGCTTTCTTT. The encoded protein is CASNTRQNTEAFF.

The gene calls are TRBV28 and TRBJ2-7, with D possibly TRBD2 on 6 matching bases. The CDR3 extends over 14 amino acids. The V end was cut by 2 bases, the J end by 4 bases, with 12 bases between. The germline gives CDR1 MDHEN, CDR2 SYDVKM. CDR3 protein: CASSLGSGGYEQYF. The DNA for the CDR3 is TGTGCCAGCAGTTTAGGGTCTGGGGGGTACGAGCAGTACTTC.

This clone came up a few times. V usage is TRBV15 and J usage is TRBJ1-1, with a weak D call TRBD1 (5 bases). The CDR3 sequence is 16 residues long. Trimming removed 0 bases from V and 1 base from J, with 12 bases in between. CDR1 LNHNV and CDR2 YYDKDF come from the germline V gene (reference sequence). Written as DNA, the CDR3 is TGTGCCACCAGCAGAGATCTTGGGCAGGGGAACACTGAAGCTTTCTTT. It specifies CATSRDLGQGNTEAFF.

The rearrangement joins TRBV3-1 (or the pseudogene TRBV3-2) to TRBJ2-5; D possibly corresponds to TRBD2 (5 bases). V was cut by 0 bases and J by 9 bases, with 14 bases left in between. Germline loops: CDR1 LGHDT, CDR2 YNNKEL (reference sequence). The CDR3 totals 14 residues. This CDR3 reads CASSQDRTFWAQYF. The CDR3 nucleotides read TGTGCCAGCAGCCAAGATAGGACTTTTTGGGCCCAGTACTTC.

The V call is TRBV19, the J call TRBJ1-1; D may be TRBD1 (5 bases). The CDR3 has 16 residues. The germline V gene encodes CDR1 LNHDA and CDR2 SQIVND (reference sequence). Trimming removed 1 base from V and 1 base from J, with 13 bases in between. The CDR3 DNA follows: TGTGCCAGTAGTATAGGGACACAGTTAGCGAACACTGAAGCTTTCTTT. Encoded protein: CASSIGTQLANTEAFF.

On this clone itself: Other DNA variants within this sample encode the same CDR3. The chain has TRBV3-1 (or the pseudogene TRBV3-2) and TRBJ2-1; 7 bases agree with TRBD1. This CDR3 contains 15 residues. V was clipped by 4 bases and J by 1 base; unmatched bases: 4. Germline CDR1 and CDR2: LGHDT and YNNKEL (reference sequence). DNA of the CDR3: TGTGCCAGCAGCCCGTCAGGGGGTTCCTACAATGAGCAGTTCTTC. This sequence encodes CASSPSGGSYNEQFF.

This clone showed up just once. This sequence joins TRBV6-5 and TRBJ1-2; D is uncertain. The V gene's germline CDR1 is MNHEY and CDR2 SVGAGI. This CDR3 region has 13 residues. V was clipped by 9 bases and J by 0 bases, with 11 bases between them. The CDR3 region has the DNA TGTGCCAGTTCAGCGGGGACTAACTATGGCTACACCTTC. Protein product: CASSAGTNYGYTF.

The chain employs TRBV2 and TRBJ1-5; no clear D gene. The CDR3 has 14 residues. The V and J ends lost 6 bases and 7 bases respectively, with 16 bases between them. Germline V lookup: CDR1 SNHLY, CDR2 FYNNEI. The CDR3 protein is CASSEGGNQQPQHF. In DNA, the CDR3 is TGTGCCAGCAGCGAGGGTGGAAACCAACAGCCCCAGCATTTT.

The V and J genes are TRBV19 and TRBJ2-3; 8 nucleotides match TRBD1. Trimming cost V 5 bases and J 3 bases; bases outside gene matches: 10. Germline-derived CDR1 and CDR2 are LNHDA and SQIVND (reference sequence). This CDR3 has 16 amino acids. The DNA for the CDR3 is TGTGCCAGTAGTTCTGGGACAGGCCAAAGGACAGATACGCAGTATTTT. It translates to CASSSGTGQRTDTQYF. Drawing the rest from reference TRBV19 and TRBJ2-3, the complete variable domain is DGGITQSPKYLFRKEGQNVTLSCEQNLNHDAMYWYRQDPGQGLRLIYYSQIVNDFQKGDIAEGYSVSREKKESFPLTVTSAQKNPTAFYLCASSSGTGQRTDTQYFGPGTRLTVL.

The CDR3 sequence is CASSLQLPTDSGANVLTF. The CDR3 DNA reads as TGTGCCAGCAGCTTACAGCTTCCGACAGACTCTGGGGCCAACGTCCTGACTTTC. The genes are TRBV13 and TRBJ2-6; TRBD1 might be the D (5 bases). Trimming pared 2 bases from V and 0 bases from J, leaving 14 bases between. This CDR3 spans 18 amino acids. Looked up from germline, CDR1 is PRHDT and CDR2 is FYEKMQ (reference sequence).

The chain carries TRBV7-9 and TRBJ1-2; 7 bases are shared with TRBD1. This CDR3 has 15 residues. Germline trimming cut 6 bases from V and 6 bases from J; bases unmatched to any gene: 13. Germline V gene sequence: CDR1 SEHNR, CDR2 FQNEAQ (reference sequence). The CDR3 nucleotides read TGTGCCAGCAGGCCCTCCGGGACAGTAGGAAATGGCTACACCTTC. It yields the protein CASRPSGTVGNGYTF.

The rearrangement links TRBV6-2 or TRBV6-3 to TRBJ1-2; weak D call: TRBD1 (5 bases). CDR1 and CDR2 from the germline V gene are MNHEY and SVGEGT. The CDR3 contains 14 residues. V was cut by 6 bases and J by 8 bases, with 19 bases left in between. Written as DNA, the CDR3 is TGTGCCAGCAGCGACGCGGGGGGAGGGGAAGGCTACACCTTC. Encoded protein: CASSDAGGGEGYTF.

The chain has TRBV5-1 and TRBJ1-1; no reliable D call. V shed 5 bases and J shed 4 bases, with 18 bases lying between them. Germline V CDR1 and CDR2: SGHRS, YFSETQ. The CDR3 contains 15 residues. The CDR3 DNA follows: TGCGCCAGCAGTCTATCTACGGAGGTCAGCACTGAAGCTTTCTTT. Translation gives CASSLSTEVSTEAFF.

The V gene is TRBV7-8, the J gene TRBJ2-3; tentative D call: TRBD1 (7 bases). In germline, CDR1 is SGHVS, CDR2 FQNEAQ. The CDR3 loop spans 17 amino acids. V lost 3 bases to trimming and J lost 2 bases, with 18 bases between them. The CDR3 DNA reads as TGTGCCAGCAGCTTCGACAGGGATTGGACTACCACAGATACGCAGTATTTT. Translation: CASSFDRDWTTTDTQYF.

The V call is TRBV4-1, the J call TRBJ2-1, with TRBD1 matching over 7 bases. The CDR3 covers 17 residues. After removal of 3 bases from V and 0 bases from J, the junction contained 8 bases not matched to a gene. Germline CDR1 is MGHRA and CDR2 is YSYEKL. CDR3 coding DNA: TGCGCCAGCAGCCAGGAAGGGGGCAGTCGCTCCTACAATGAGCAGTTCTTC. Protein product: CASSQEGGSRSYNEQFF.

This rearrangement joins TRBV10-2 to TRBJ2-4; TRBD1 matches 7 bases. V lost 7 bases, J lost 6 bases, and 6 bases stayed unmatched. The length of the CDR3 is 13 residues. Germline assignment: CDR1 WSHSY and CDR2 SAAADI. The CDR3 DNA sequence: TGCGCCAGCATTGACCGGGACAGAAACATTCAGTACTTC. It encodes CASIDRDRNIQYF.

The chain uses TRBV5-5 and TRBJ2-5; 8 nucleotides agree with TRBD2. This CDR3 region has 16 residues. The germline V gene has CDR1 SGHKS and CDR2 YYEKEE (reference sequence). After removal of 0 bases from V and 5 bases from J, the junction contained 9 bases not matched to a gene. Written as DNA, the CDR3 is TGTGCCAGCAGCTTGGCCGGGGGGGCATTAGAGGAGACCCAGTACTTC. Translating it yields CASSLAGGALEETQYF. Filled out from reference TRBV5-5 and TRBJ2-5, the complete variable domain reads DAGVTQSPTHLIKTRGQQVTLRCSPISGHKSVSWYQQVLGQGPQFIFQYYEKEERGRGNFPDRFSARQFPNYSSELNVNALLLGDSALYLCASSLAGGALEETQYFGPGTRLLVL.

V gene TRBV7-4 combines with J gene TRBJ1-5; a possible D gene is TRBD1 (5 bases). The CDR3 contains 15 residues. V shed 7 bases and J shed 5 bases, with 18 bases lying between them. Germline V lookup: CDR1 SGHVT, CDR2 SQSDAQ. The CDR3 loop is CASTIFDSSDQPQHF. Written as DNA, the CDR3 is TGTGCCAGCACAATTTTCGACAGCTCGGATCAGCCCCAGCATTTT.

The chain carries TRBV2 and TRBJ2-2; unclear D gene. The ends were cut back, 3 bases at V and 1 base at J, with 9 bases in the middle. The CDR3 spans 15 residues. Germline CDR1 SNHLY, CDR2 FYNNEI. CDR3 residues: CASSDKRVNTGELFF. CDR3 in DNA: TGTGCCAGCAGTGACAAGCGTGTGAACACCGGGGAGCTGTTTTTT.

The chain employs TRBV6-2 or TRBV6-3 and TRBJ2-6, with D maybe TRBD2 (6 bases). This CDR3 has 21 amino acids. Trimming took off 5 bases at V and 1 base at J, with 27 bases between the two ends. CDR1 and CDR2 from the germline V gene are MNHEY and SVGEGT. The CDR3 DNA is TGTGCCAGCAGTAAGCCCCGGGGGACCACGGGACGACAGTCTGGGGCCAACGTCCTGACTTTC. Encoded protein: CASSKPRGTTGRQSGANVLTF.

There are a few counts of this clone. This chain connects TRBV12-3 or TRBV12-4 to TRBJ2-7; D gene unclear. The V end was cut by 1 base, the J end by 3 bases, with 7 bases between. There are 13 residues in the CDR3. The CDR3 region is CASSLDTGYEQYF. The CDR3 DNA is TGTGCCAGCAGTTTAGACACGGGCTACGAGCAGTACTTC.

This clone showed up just a few times. The rearrangement links TRBV9 to TRBJ2-7; D is ambiguous. The V end lost 0 bases, the J end lost 2 bases, and 15 bases lay between the germline ends. CDR1 and CDR2 from the germline V gene are SGDLS and YYNGEE. CDR3 length: 16 amino acids. The CDR3 DNA is TGTGCCAGCAGCGTAGATTCCGGAGCGTCCCCCTACGAGCAGTACTTC. It specifies CASSVDSGASPYEQYF.

This clone came up once. The rearrangement links TRBV30 to TRBJ2-1, with TRBD2 identical over 8 bases. The V gene's germline CDR1 is GTSNPN and CDR2 SVGIG (reference sequence). CDR3 length: 14 amino acids. With 4 bases clipped from V and 4 bases from J, the junction kept 6 bases outside the gene matches. In nucleotides, the CDR3 is TGTGCCTGGAAAACTAGCGGAAGATACAATGAGCAGTTCTTC. It translates to CAWKTSGRYNEQFF.

The J gene is TRBJ1-4, the V gene TRBV9; D call uncertain. The CDR3 is 15 residues long. Trimming removed 4 bases from V and 0 bases from J, with 10 bases in between. The V gene's germline CDR1 is SGDLS and CDR2 YYNGEE. The chain's CDR3 is CASSPKPATNEKLFF. The CDR3 DNA sequence: TGTGCCAGCAGCCCGAAACCAGCAACTAATGAAAAACTGTTTTTT.

The chain is built from TRBV5-1 and TRBJ2-7; D remains unclear. Trimming removed 3 bases from V and 4 bases from J, with 8 bases in between. The germline V gene encodes CDR1 SGHRS and CDR2 YFSETQ. The CDR3 has 12 residues. CDR3 sequence (DNA): TGCGCCAGCAGCTCGACACGGTACGAGCAGTACTTC. Residues: CASSSTRYEQYF.